The 9 T cell receptor beta chains listed next were all sequenced from one sample in a study of cytomegalovirus exposure and HLA in healthy donors. Profiling relied on immunoSEQ multiplex PCR, and the TCRdb table lists in-frame clones only, not all of them. The sample has 80,000 to 100,000 clones; about 88% are singletons. Sequencing input: PBMCs. Receptor source: a man aged 18 to 35 in good health and CMV-seropositive.

This chain uses TRBV13 with TRBJ2-7; D possibly corresponds to TRBD2 (5 bases). The ends were cut back, 1 base at V and 2 bases at J, with 12 bases in the middle. The germline CDR1 and CDR2 sequences are PRHDT and FYEKMQ (reference sequence). The CDR3 has 15 residues. The CDR3 is CASSLAGEGAYEQYF. DNA for the CDR3: TGTGCCAGCAGCTTAGCCGGTGAGGGTGCCTACGAGCAGTACTTC. Drawing the rest from reference TRBV13 and TRBJ2-7, the complete variable domain is AAGVIQSPRHLIKEKRETATLKCYPIPRHDTVYWYQQGPGQDPQFLISFYEKMQSDKGSIPDRFSAQQFSDYHSELNMSSLELGDSALYFCASSLAGEGAYEQYFGPGTRLTVT.

The rearrangement uses TRBV11-1 and TRBJ2-7; D uncertain. The CDR3 runs 13 residues. Germline CDR1 and CDR2: SGHAT and FQDESV (reference sequence). V was shortened by 8 bases and J by 0 bases, with 11 bases between the two germline ends. The CDR3 region is CASARRSSYEQYF. CDR3 DNA sequence: TGTGCCAGCGCCAGAAGGAGCTCCTACGAGCAGTACTTC.

V usage is TRBV7-9 and J usage is TRBJ1-3; no clear D. Trimming left V 5 bases short and J 4 bases short, with 9 bases between. This CDR3 contains 13 residues. Germline CDR1 and CDR2: SEHNR and FQNEAQ (reference sequence). The CDR3: CASSGILGNTIYF. The CDR3 coding sequence is TGTGCCAGCAGCGGCATTTTAGGAAACACCATATATTTT.

The genes are TRBV4-2 and TRBJ2-5; no reliable D call. The germline V gene encodes CDR1 LGHNA and CDR2 YNFKEQ. Trimming left V 0 bases short and J 1 base short, with 6 bases between. This CDR3 contains 14 residues. The DNA of the CDR3 is TGTGCCAGCAGCCAAGAGCGGATCCAAGAGACCCAGTACTTC. Its protein product is CASSQERIQETQYF.

This clone has only one observation. The chain couples TRBV20-1 to TRBJ2-1; TRBD1 is a possible D gene (6 bases). This CDR3 has 11 residues. CDR1 is DFQATT and CDR2 is SNEGSKA in the germline V gene (reference sequence). Here the CDR3 reads CSEDRNNEQFF. DNA of the CDR3: TGCAGCGAGGACAGAAACAATGAGCAGTTCTTC.

The J gene is TRBJ2-7, the V gene TRBV5-5, with TRBD1 as a possible D gene (5 bases). This CDR3 contains 15 residues. Trimming stripped 0 bases from V and 0 bases from J, with 10 bases between. CDR1 and CDR2 (germline): SGHKS, YYEKEE (reference sequence). DNA for the CDR3: TGTGCCAGCAGCTTGGGGGGCAGCCTCTCCTACGAGCAGTACTTC. Its translation: CASSLGGSLSYEQYF.

V gene TRBV4-3 combines with J gene TRBJ2-1; TRBD2 matches 9 bases. Germline CDR1 is LGHNA and CDR2 is YSLEER. V was pared by 3 bases and J by 14 bases, with 8 bases of the junction left unmatched. The CDR3 is 13 amino acids. The CDR3: CASSQNSAGGKFF. CDR3 DNA sequence: TGCGCCAGCAGCCAGAACTCAGCGGGAGGAAAGTTCTTC.

V usage is TRBV9 and J usage is TRBJ2-5, with TRBD2 identical over 7 bases. V lost 1 base to trimming and J lost 7 bases; unmatched junction nucleotides: 7. There are 14 residues in the CDR3. Germline values: CDR1 SGDLS, CDR2 YYNGEE. The CDR3: CASSVQGEGGTQYF. The CDR3 bases are TGTGCCAGCAGCGTACAAGGGGAGGGTGGGACCCAGTACTTC.

This chain joins TRBV28 and TRBJ1-1, with 8 bases identical to TRBD1. CDR1 is MDHEN, CDR2 SYDVKM, per germline. The CDR3 extends over 16 amino acids. The V and J ends lost 6 bases and 1 base, in that order; junction bases with no gene match: 10. CDR3 loop: CASRKSGQGTNTEAFF. Written as DNA, the CDR3 is TGTGCCAGCAGGAAATCAGGACAGGGAACGAACACTGAAGCTTTCTTT. The variable domain in full, completed from reference TRBV28 and TRBJ1-1, reads DVKVTQSSRYLVKRTGEKVFLECVQDMDHENMFWYRQDPGLGLRLIYFSYDVKMKEKGDIPEGYSVSREKKERFSLILESASTNQTSMYLCASRKSGQGTNTEAFFGQGTRLTVV.